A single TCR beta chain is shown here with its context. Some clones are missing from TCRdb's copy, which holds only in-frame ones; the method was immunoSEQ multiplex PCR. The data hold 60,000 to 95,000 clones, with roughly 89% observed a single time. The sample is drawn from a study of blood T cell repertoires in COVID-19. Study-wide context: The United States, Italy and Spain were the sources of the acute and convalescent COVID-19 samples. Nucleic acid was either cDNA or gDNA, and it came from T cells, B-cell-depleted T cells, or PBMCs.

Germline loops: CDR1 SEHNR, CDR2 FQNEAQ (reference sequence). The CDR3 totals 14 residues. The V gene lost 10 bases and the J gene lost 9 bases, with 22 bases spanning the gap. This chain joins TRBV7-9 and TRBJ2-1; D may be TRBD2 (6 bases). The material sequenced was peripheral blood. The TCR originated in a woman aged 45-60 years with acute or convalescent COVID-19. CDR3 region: CAIGGSALPAEQFF. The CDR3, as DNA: TGTGCCATTGGGGGGAGTGCGCTTCCGGCTGAGCAGTTCTTC. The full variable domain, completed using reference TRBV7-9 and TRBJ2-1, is DTGVSQNPRHKITKRGQNVTFRCDPISEHNRLYWYRQTLGQGPEFLTYFQNEAQLEKSRLLSDRFSAERPKGSFSTLEIQRTEQGDSAMYLCAIGGSALPAEQFFGPGTRLTVL.